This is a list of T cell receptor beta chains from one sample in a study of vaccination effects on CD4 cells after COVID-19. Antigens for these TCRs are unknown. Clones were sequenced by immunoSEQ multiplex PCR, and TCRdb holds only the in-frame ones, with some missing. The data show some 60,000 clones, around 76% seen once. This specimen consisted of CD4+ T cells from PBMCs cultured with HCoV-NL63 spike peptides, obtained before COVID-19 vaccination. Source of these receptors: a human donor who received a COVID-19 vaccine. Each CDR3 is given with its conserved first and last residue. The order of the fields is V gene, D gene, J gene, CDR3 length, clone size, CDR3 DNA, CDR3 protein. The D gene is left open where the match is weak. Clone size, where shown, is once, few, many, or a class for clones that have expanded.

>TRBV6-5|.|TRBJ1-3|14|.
TGTGCCAGCCTGCCCGGATACTCTGGAAACACCATATATTTT
CASLPGYSGNTIYF
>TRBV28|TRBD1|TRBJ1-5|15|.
TGTGCCAGCATTGCGCAAGGGGGCGGCAATCAGCCCCAGCATTTT
CASIAQGGGNQPQHF
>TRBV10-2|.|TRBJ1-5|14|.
TGCGCCAGCACTGAATCATCGGTCTCTCAGCCCCAGCATTTT
CASTESSVSQPQHF
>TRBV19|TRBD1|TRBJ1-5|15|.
TGTGCCACACGGACAGGGTGGAAGAGCAATCAGCCCCAGCATTTT
CATRTGWKSNQPQHF
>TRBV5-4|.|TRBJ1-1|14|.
TGTGCCAGCAGCTTGGTCGGGGGCTCCACTGAAGCTTTCTTT
CASSLVGGSTEAFF
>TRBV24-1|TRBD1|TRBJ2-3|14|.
TGTGCCACCAGTGAACAGGGGGTTGGAGATACGCAGTATTTT
CATSEQGVGDTQYF
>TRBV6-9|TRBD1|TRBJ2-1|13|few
TGTGCCAGCAGTTCACAGGGGGACAATGAGCAGTTCTTC
CASSSQGDNEQFF
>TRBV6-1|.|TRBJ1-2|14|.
TGTGCCAGCAGTGAAGTACCGGGGGGCTATGGCTACACCTTC
CASSEVPGGYGYTF
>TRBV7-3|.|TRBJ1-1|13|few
TGTGCCAGCAGCTTCCACGCGAACACTGAAGCTTTCTTT
CASSFHANTEAFF
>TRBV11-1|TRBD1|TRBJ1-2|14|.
TGTGCCAGCAGCTCTACAGGGGGAAACGTTGGCTACACCTTC
CASSSTGGNVGYTF
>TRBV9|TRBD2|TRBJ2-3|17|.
TGTGCCAGCAGCGCAAAGGGCGGGGGGTTTTTTGCAGATACGCAGTATTTT
CASSAKGGGFFADTQYF
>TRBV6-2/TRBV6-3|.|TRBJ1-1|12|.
TGTGCCAGCAGCTTAGGGGTAACTGAAGCTTTCTTT
CASSLGVTEAFF
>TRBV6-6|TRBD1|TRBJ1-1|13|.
TGTGCCAGCAGTTACCAGGGGGGGACTGAAGCTTTCTTT
CASSYQGGTEAFF
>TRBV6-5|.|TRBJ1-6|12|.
TGTGCCAGCAGCCACAGTAATTCACCCCTCCACTTT
CASSHSNSPLHF
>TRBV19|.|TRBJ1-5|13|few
TGTGCCAGTAGTATTGAGGGGGGAGGACCCCAGCATTTT
CASSIEGGGPQHF
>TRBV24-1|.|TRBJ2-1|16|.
TGTGCCACCAGTGATTTGGTGGGAGACAGCTACAATGAGCAGTTCTTC
CATSDLVGDSYNEQFF
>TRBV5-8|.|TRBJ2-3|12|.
TGTGCCAGCAGCTTGCAGCTAGTGGCGCAGTATTTT
CASSLQLVAQYF
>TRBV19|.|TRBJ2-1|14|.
TGTGCCAGTAGTATCCAGAGCTCCTACAATGAGCAGTTCTTC
CASSIQSSYNEQFF
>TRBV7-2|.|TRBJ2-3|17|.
TGTGCCAGCAGCTTAGGGGTAGGGGGGGGTTTCACAGATACGCAGTATTTT
CASSLGVGGGFTDTQYF
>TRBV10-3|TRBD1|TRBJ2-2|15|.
TGTGCCATCAGAACCGGGACAGGGAACACCGGGGAGCTGTTTTTT
CAIRTGTGNTGELFF
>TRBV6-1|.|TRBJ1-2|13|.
TGTGCCAGCAGTGAATACACGGATTATGGCTACACCTTC
CASSEYTDYGYTF
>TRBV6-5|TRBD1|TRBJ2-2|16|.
TGTGCCAGCAGTTCCTGGACAGGGGAATCCACCGGGGAGCTGTTTTTT
CASSSWTGESTGELFF
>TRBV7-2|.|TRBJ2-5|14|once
TGTGCCAGCAGCCATGGACTACTCCAAGAGACCCAGTACTTC
CASSHGLLQETQYF
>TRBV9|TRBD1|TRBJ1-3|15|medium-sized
TGTGCCAGCAGCTCAGGGGGCACCTCTGGAAACACCATATATTTT
CASSSGGTSGNTIYF
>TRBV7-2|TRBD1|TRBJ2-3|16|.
TGTGCCAGCAGCTTAGTGGGGACAGGCTTCACAGATACGCAGTATTTT
CASSLVGTGFTDTQYF
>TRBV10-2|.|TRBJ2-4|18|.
TGCGCCAGCAGTGAGTCGAAAGGGAGGAAGGGGGATGGAGACATTCAGTACTTC
CASSESKGRKGDGDIQYF
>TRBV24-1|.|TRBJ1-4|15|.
TGTGCCACCCCTAGCTTCTATTCCTCGGGTGAAAAACTGTTTTTT
CATPSFYSSGEKLFF
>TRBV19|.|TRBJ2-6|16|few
TGTGCCAGTAGGATCGACAGATCCTCTGGGGCCAACGTCCTGACTTTC
CASRIDRSSGANVLTF
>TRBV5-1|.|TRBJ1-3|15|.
TGCGCCAGCAGCTCCGCCACCAACTCTGGAAACACCATATATTTT
CASSSATNSGNTIYF